The T cell receptor beta chain under discussion was sequenced for a study of blood T cell repertoires in COVID-19. J gave up 2 bases and V 4 bases, and 9 bases lay outside the gene matches. Per germline, CDR1 SNHLY and CDR2 FYNNEI. This CDR3 comprises 17 residues. Enrollees, roughly 18 to 90 years old, lived in some 24 US areas. Each participant's cohort was designated according to participant-reported clinical history. Recovered status applied to Cohort 3 donors who had two consecutive negative PCRs. It also applied to those with clearance or with symptom resolution. In the authors' methods: Counts of nucleated cells, estimated from reference gene primer amplification, were obtained. Data came from immunoSEQ multiplex PCR; TCRdb stores just in-frame clones and leaves some out. V and J calls and clone size are given by that table; D and trimming were obtained from the DNA. The sample contains about 330,000 clones, 85% to 90% of which appear only once.

The source material was PBMCs or T cells enriched from blood (not recorded which). The gene calls are TRBV2 and TRBJ2-2; 8 bases match TRBD2. The clonotype was recovered from a woman aged 18-29 years who had recovered from COVID-19. The CDR3 nucleotides read TGTGCCAGCAGTGTTTATCAAGCGGGAGACAACACCGGGGAGCTGTTTTTT. Amino acid sequence: CASSVYQAGDNTGELFF.